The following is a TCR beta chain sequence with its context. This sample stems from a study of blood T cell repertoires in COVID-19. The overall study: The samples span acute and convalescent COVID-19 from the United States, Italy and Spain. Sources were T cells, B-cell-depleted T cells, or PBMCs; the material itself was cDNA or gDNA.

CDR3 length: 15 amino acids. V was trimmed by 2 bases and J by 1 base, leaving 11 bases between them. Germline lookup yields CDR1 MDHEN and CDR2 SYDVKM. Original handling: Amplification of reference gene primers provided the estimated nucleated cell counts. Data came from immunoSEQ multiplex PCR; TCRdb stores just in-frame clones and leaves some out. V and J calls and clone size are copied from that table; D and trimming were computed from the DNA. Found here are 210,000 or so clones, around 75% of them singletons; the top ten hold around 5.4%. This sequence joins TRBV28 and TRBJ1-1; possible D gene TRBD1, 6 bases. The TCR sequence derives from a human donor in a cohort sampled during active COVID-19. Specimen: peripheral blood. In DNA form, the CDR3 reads TGTGCCAGCAGTTTACGGGCCAGGGGGAACACTGAAGCTTTCTTT. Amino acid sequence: CASSLRARGNTEAFF.